The next 15 T cell receptor beta chains were all read from a single sample in a study of T-cell memory formation after mild COVID-19. TCRdb called the 5' RACE reads again in MiXCR, with one record for every CDR3 protein. The sample carries over 11,000 distinct CDR3 sequences, approximately 19% recorded once. The sequenced sample consisted of PBMCs or a T cell subset sorted from them (not recorded which). The receptors shown here come from an adult woman who had mild COVID-19 (a few samples of this study predate the infection). Cell type and time point are not known.

This clonotype was found many times. The gene calls are TRBV7-2 and TRBJ1-3, with D uncertain. The germline V gene has CDR1 SGHTA and CDR2 FQGNSA. Trimming shortened V by 1 base and J by 4 bases, and 5 bases separated the two germline ends. The length of the CDR3 is 13 residues. The CDR3 reads CASSLDSGNTIYF. CDR3 in DNA: TGTGCCAGCAGCTTAGACTCGGGAAACACCATATATTTT.

This clonotype was observed many times. The chain carries TRBV5-1 and TRBJ2-7, with TRBD2 identical over 8 bases. The CDR3 length is 15 residues. Germline loops: CDR1 SGHRS, CDR2 YFSETQ. The trim removed 2 bases at V and 3 bases at J, leaving 7 bases unmatched. CDR3 sequence (DNA): TGCGCCAGCAGCTTTACAGCGGGAGATAACTACGAGCAGTACTTC. Amino acid sequence: CASSFTAGDNYEQYF.

This clonotype was observed at least ten times. The genes are TRBV24-1 and TRBJ2-2; no clear D. V was cut by 9 bases and J by 4 bases, with 8 bases left in between. This CDR3 spans 12 amino acids. Per the germline V gene, CDR1 is KGHDR and CDR2 is SFDVKD. The CDR3 protein is CATAKSTGELFF. CDR3 sequence (DNA): TGTGCCACCGCTAAAAGCACCGGGGAGCTGTTTTTT.

At least ten counts were recorded for this clonotype. The chain links TRBV15 to TRBJ1-2; maybe TRBD1 (5 bases). The CDR3 loop spans 17 amino acids. Germline V gene data show CDR1 as LNHNV and CDR2 as YYDKDF (reference sequence). With 0 bases removed from V and 7 bases from J, the gap between germline ends came to 21 bases. CDR3 amino acids: CATSRDSKGTVVSGYTF. In nucleotides, the CDR3 is TGTGCCACCAGCAGAGACAGTAAAGGGACTGTGGTGAGTGGCTACACCTTC. Together with reference TRBV15 and TRBJ1-2, the CDR3 gives the full variable domain: DAMVIQNPRYQVTQFGKPVTLSCSQTLNHNVMYWYQQKSSQAPKLLFHYYDKDFNNEADTPDNFQSRRPNTSFCFLDIRSPGLGDTAMYLCATSRDSKGTVVSGYTFGSGTRLTVV.

The table lists this clonotype with many counts. This chain uses TRBV9 with TRBJ1-2; tentative D call: TRBD1 (5 bases). Germline values: CDR1 SGDLS, CDR2 YYNGEE. CDR3 size: 13 residues. With 0 bases removed from V and 4 bases from J, the gap between germline ends came to 7 bases. The CDR3 region has the DNA TGTGCCAGCAGCGTAGTCACAGGCTATGGCTACACCTTC. Translated: CASSVVTGYGYTF.

This clonotype was detected ten times or more. The chain has TRBV7-8 and TRBJ2-3; TRBD2 agrees at 11 bases. V shed 4 bases, J shed 5 bases, and the junction held 11 bases outside the gene matches. The germline gives CDR1 SGHVS, CDR2 FQNEAQ. The CDR3 has 17 amino acids. The CDR3 spells CASSSFHLAGGLDTQYF. The CDR3 region has the DNA TGTGCCAGCAGCTCCTTTCACTTAGCGGGAGGGCTAGATACGCAGTATTTT.

This clonotype has at least ten counts. The rearrangement links TRBV7-8 to TRBJ2-6; no reliable D call. The V gene's germline CDR1 is SGHVS and CDR2 FQNEAQ. Trimming left V 1 base short and J 0 bases short, with 4 bases between. There are 15 residues in the CDR3. The CDR3 sequence is CASSLVGSGANVLTF. The CDR3 DNA is TGTGCCAGCAGCTTAGTCGGCTCTGGGGCCAACGTCCTGACTTTC.

This clonotype was seen at least ten times. V is TRBV6-1 and J is TRBJ1-1; D gene uncertain. Per germline, CDR1 MNHNS and CDR2 SASEGT. The CDR3 covers 14 residues. Between the trimmed V and J ends, which lost 2 bases and 4 bases, there was a span of 11 bases. CDR3 amino acids: CASSERVGITEAFF. DNA of the CDR3: TGTGCCAGCAGTGAACGTGTAGGGATCACTGAAGCTTTCTTT.

This clonotype came up many times. The V gene is TRBV20-1, the J gene TRBJ1-1; D call uncertain. Germline lookup yields CDR1 DFQATT and CDR2 SNEGSKA (reference sequence). This CDR3 spans 15 amino acids. V lost 0 bases to trimming and J lost 4 bases, with 15 bases between them. The DNA for the CDR3 is TGCAGTGCTAGAGATTCTTTCGGGGAGGGCACTGAAGCTTTCTTT. The encoded protein is CSARDSFGEGTEAFF.

This clonotype has ten or more counts. J is TRBJ2-3 and V is TRBV12-3 or TRBV12-4; no definite D call. Between the trimmed V and J ends, which lost 11 bases and 1 base, there was a span of 13 bases. CDR3 size: 13 residues. The CDR3 DNA sequence: TGTGCCTCCCAGCCCGCGCGCACAGATACGCAGTATTTT. Translated: CASQPARTDTQYF.

This clonotype was seen at least ten times. CDR3 DNA sequence: TGTGCCAGCAGCTTGCCGGGTGGGGGGACACAAGAGACCCAGTACTTC. As protein: CASSLPGGGTQETQYF. This rearrangement joins TRBV5-4 to TRBJ2-5, with D perhaps matching TRBD1 or TRBD2 (6 bases each). The CDR3 covers 16 residues. The V and J ends lost 1 base and 2 bases respectively, with 15 bases between them. Germline V lookup: CDR1 SGHNT, CDR2 YYREEE (reference sequence). The full variable domain, in which reference TRBV5-4 and TRBJ2-5 provide the parts outside the CDR3, is ETGVTQSPTHLIKTRGQQVTLRCSSQSGHNTVSWYQQALGQGPQFIFQYYREEENGRGNFPPRFSGLQFPNYSSELNVNALELDDSALYLCASSLPGGGTQETQYFGPGTRLLVL.

This clonotype was seen many times. The chain is built from TRBV12-3 or TRBV12-4 and TRBJ2-1; 9 bases match TRBD2. V shed 3 bases and J 4 bases; nucleotides not matched to a gene: 7. The CDR3 totals 16 residues. The CDR3 nucleotides are TGTGCCAGCAGTTTGGGATCTAGCGGGATATACAATGAGCAGTTCTTC. Translating gives CASSLGSSGIYNEQFF.

This clonotype was seen repeatedly, ten times or more. The rearrangement links TRBV12-3 or TRBV12-4 to TRBJ2-7; 9 bases line up with TRBD1. V lost 6 bases and J lost 1; bases outside the gene matches: 1. The CDR3 extends over 13 amino acids. The CDR3 coding sequence is TGTGCCAGCAGGGGGACAGGGTCCTACGAGCAGTACTTC. The encoded protein is CASRGTGSYEQYF.

The chain recombines TRBV7-2 with TRBJ1-1, with D possibly matching TRBD1 (5 bases). The CDR3 is made up of 14 amino acids. Germline CDR1 reads SGHTA; CDR2 reads FQGNSA. V lost 1 base and J 1 base, leaving 7 bases between the germline ends. The CDR3 is CASSLGGANTEAFF. In DNA form, the CDR3 reads TGTGCCAGCAGCTTAGGGGGCGCGAACACTGAAGCTTTCTTT.

This sequence joins TRBV7-6 and TRBJ2-1; D is ambiguous. This CDR3 is built from 13 residues. The germline gives CDR1 SGHVS, CDR2 FNYEAQ. V gave up 1 base and J gave up 7 bases, with 8 bases separating them. Here the CDR3 DNA reads TGTGCCAGCAGCTTAGTTACCACGAATGAGCAGTTCTTC. Protein product: CASSLVTTNEQFF.